The rows below give T cell receptor beta chains drawn from one sample of a study of blood T cell repertoires in COVID-19. The repertoire was sequenced with immunoSEQ multiplex PCR; TCRdb's copy has only in-frame clones and lacks some. The sample lists approximately 470,000 clones, about 90% occurring once. Sequencing was carried out using PBMCs or T cells enriched from blood (not recorded which). All receptors derive from a woman in her late teens or twenties who had recovered from COVID-19. The CDR3 runs from the conserved cysteine through the conserved F or W. The D gene is left open where the match is weak. Size is omitted from some rows. Given values are once, few, many or a class for expanded clones.

size	J	V	D	CDR3	DNA
NA	TRBJ1-6	TRBV28	NA	CASSLTANLLPLHF	TGTGCCAGCAGTTTAACAGCCAACTTACTACCCCTCCACTTT
once	TRBJ2-4	TRBV5-1	NA	CASSLGQARGNIQYF	TGCGCCAGCAGCCTCGGACAGGCGCGGGGAAACATTCAGTACTTC
NA	TRBJ1-6	TRBV29-1	TRBD1	CSAKTGVGSPLHF	TGCAGCGCAAAGACAGGGGTGGGTTCACCCCTCCACTTT
NA	TRBJ1-5	TRBV6-5	TRBD1	CASTLDRLGYQPQHF	TGTGCCAGCACCCTGGACAGGTTGGGGTATCAGCCCCAGCATTTT
NA	TRBJ1-5	TRBV19	NA	CASSTRPGAISQPQHF	TGTGCCAGTAGTACCCGTCCAGGGGCTATTAGTCAGCCCCAGCATTTT
few	TRBJ2-2	TRBV2	NA	CASRSGLTANTGELFF	TGTGCCAGCAGATCGGGACTGACCGCGAACACCGGGGAGCTGTTTTTT
NA	TRBJ1-5	TRBV28	NA	CASSFPPSEASNQPQHF	TGTGCCAGCAGTTTTCCGCCTTCCGAGGCTAGCAATCAGCCCCAGCATTTT
NA	TRBJ2-7	TRBV7-2	NA	CASSFTDSYEQYF	TGTGCCAGCAGCTTTACTGATTCCTACGAGCAGTACTTC
NA	TRBJ2-3	TRBV2	NA	CASTGEAFTDTQYF	TGTGCCAGCACTGGAGAGGCGTTCACAGATACGCAGTATTTT
NA	TRBJ1-5	TRBV9	NA	CASSVDGDQPQHF	TGTGCCAGCAGCGTCGACGGAGATCAGCCCCAGCATTTT
once	TRBJ2-2	TRBV3-1/TRBV3-2	TRBD1	CASTGDRVPNTGELFF	TGTGCCAGCACCGGGGACAGGGTACCAAACACCGGGGAGCTGTTTTTT
NA	TRBJ1-3	TRBV19	NA	CASSRRQAPSGNTIYF	TGTGCCAGTAGTAGAAGACAGGCGCCCTCTGGAAACACCATATATTTT
once	TRBJ2-1	TRBV18	TRBD1	CASSPPSTGSNEQFF	TGTGCCAGCTCACCACCCTCGACAGGGAGCAATGAGCAGTTCTTC
few	TRBJ1-2	TRBV28	NA	CASSPLITGIGYTF	TGTGCCAGCAGTCCACTCATCACAGGGATCGGCTACACCTTC
once	TRBJ2-5	TRBV5-6	TRBD1	CASSWPTGRETQYF	TGTGCCAGCAGCTGGCCGACAGGGCGGGAGACCCAGTACTTC
NA	TRBJ2-5	TRBV11-2	NA	CASSLEARGTAAAETQYF	TGTGCCAGCAGCTTAGAGGCCAGGGGAACGGCGGCAGCAGAGACCCAGTACTTC
once	TRBJ1-5	TRBV6-5	TRBD1	CAIRQGGINQPQHF	TGTGCCATCCGACAGGGGGGGATCAATCAGCCCCAGCATTTT
NA	TRBJ1-2	TRBV28	NA	CASSLRSGGRGYTF	TGTGCCAGCAGTTTGAGATCGGGAGGACGGGGCTACACCTTC
NA	TRBJ1-5	TRBV5-1	NA	CASSLDGGSNQPQHF	TGCGCCAGCAGCTTGGATGGCGGCAGCAATCAGCCCCAGCATTTT
NA	TRBJ1-2	TRBV19	TRBD1	CASSITGTGDGYTF	TGTGCCAGTAGTATTACCGGGACAGGGGATGGCTACACCTTC
NA	TRBJ2-1	TRBV7-6	TRBD1	CASSPGYRGADNEQFF	TGTGCCAGCAGCCCAGGCTACAGGGGAGCCGACAATGAGCAGTTCTTC
NA	TRBJ1-5	TRBV30	NA	CAWSPSGRGNQPQHF	TGTGCCTGGAGTCCGTCAGGGAGGGGAAATCAGCCCCAGCATTTT
few	TRBJ1-1	TRBV5-5	NA	CASSLNPNLNTEAFF	TGTGCCAGCAGCTTAAATCCGAACTTGAACACTGAAGCTTTCTTT
NA	TRBJ2-3	TRBV3-1/TRBV3-2	NA	CASSQTSQEAQYF	TGTGCCAGCAGCCAAACTAGCCAGGAGGCGCAGTATTTT
NA	TRBJ1-1	TRBV30	NA	CAWQGNTEAFF	TGTGCCTGGCAGGGGAACACTGAAGCTTTCTTT
NA	TRBJ1-6	TRBV19	NA	CASSTQVTSYNSPLHF	TGTGCCAGTAGTACCCAGGTGACCTCCTATAATTCACCCCTCCACTTT
NA	TRBJ2-1	TRBV7-6	TRBD1	CASSSEATIQGANEQFF	TGTGCCAGCAGCTCGGAGGCAACCATCCAGGGGGCAAATGAGCAGTTCTTC
NA	TRBJ1-1	TRBV7-9	NA	CASSFAGAVEAFF	TGTGCCAGCAGCTTTGCAGGGGCGGTTGAAGCTTTCTTT